Listed below are T cell receptor beta chains from one sample, sequenced in a study of cytomegalovirus exposure and HLA in healthy donors. The table came from immunoSEQ multiplex PCR; TCRdb's copy has only in-frame clones and leaves some out. The data contain 200,000 to 250,000 clones, more than 75% of them singletons. The sample consisted of PBMCs. The receptors stem from a woman aged 40 to 50 in good health and CMV-seropositive. The CDR3 runs from the conserved cysteine through the conserved F or W. A D gene is named only where the DNA matches it firmly. Part of the rows lack a size; the others show once, few, many or a class for expanded clones.

TRBJ2-7 | . | TRBV7-8 | TRBD2 | CASRVAGGSYEQYF | TGTGCCAGCAGAGTAGCGGGGGGGTCCTACGAGCAGTACTTC
TRBJ2-3 | few | TRBV4-3 | TRBD1 | CASSQEGTAEASTDTQYF | TGCGCCAGCAGCCAAGAAGGGACAGCCGAAGCTAGCACAGATACGCAGTATTTT
TRBJ1-2 | . | TRBV7-9 | . | CASSLHGGGYTF | TGTGCCAGCAGCTTACATGGCGGGGGCTACACCTTC
TRBJ2-5 | . | TRBV5-1 | TRBD2 | CASASGRTQETQYF | TGCGCCAGCGCTAGCGGGAGGACACAAGAGACCCAGTACTTC
TRBJ2-5 | . | TRBV7-3 | . | CASSLMATQETQYF | TGTGCCAGCAGCTTAATGGCAACCCAAGAGACCCAGTACTTC
TRBJ1-1 | once | TRBV7-7 | . | CASSRLTGTEAFF | TGTGCTAGCAGCCGCCTAACCGGGACTGAAGCTTTCTTT
TRBJ1-2 | . | TRBV4-1 | . | CASSQETAINYGYTF | TGCGCCAGCAGCCAAGAGACAGCCATTAACTATGGCTACACCTTC
TRBJ1-5 | . | TRBV18 | TRBD1 | CASSHRTGSSNQPQHF | TGTGCCAGCTCACACAGGACAGGGTCTAGCAATCAGCCCCAGCATTTT
TRBJ1-6 | . | TRBV7-9 | . | CASSLAPGNSPLHF | TGTGCCAGCAGCTTAGCCCCTGGCAATTCACCCCTCCACTTT
TRBJ1-1 | . | TRBV19 | . | CASSMGQLTEAFF | TGTGCCAGTAGTATGGGACAACTAACTGAAGCTTTCTTT
TRBJ2-6 | . | TRBV29-1 | TRBD1 | CSVVGTVLSGANVLTF | TGCAGCGTTGTAGGGACAGTCCTCTCTGGGGCCAACGTCCTGACTTTC
TRBJ1-5 | . | TRBV6-1 | . | CASTPDWRNQPQHF | TGTGCCAGCACCCCGGACTGGCGCAATCAGCCCCAGCATTTT
TRBJ2-3 | . | TRBV7-3 | . | CASSSNSDTQYF | TGTGCCAGCAGCTCAAACTCTGATACGCAGTATTTT
TRBJ1-2 | . | TRBV29-1 | . | CSGIQGSYGYTF | TGCAGCGGTATACAGGGCAGCTATGGCTACACCTTC
TRBJ2-1 | few | TRBV5-1 | TRBD2 | CASSLSGGSSYNEQFF | TGCGCCAGCAGCCTTAGCGGGGGGAGCTCCTACAATGAGCAGTTCTTC
TRBJ2-7 | . | TRBV5-4 | TRBD1 | CASSLWDRGPYEQYF | TGTGCCAGCAGCTTGTGGGACAGGGGGCCCTACGAGCAGTACTTC
TRBJ1-2 | . | TRBV18 | . | CASSRTGDLYGYTF | TGTGCCAGCTCACGAACGGGAGACCTATATGGCTACACCTTC
TRBJ1-1 | few | TRBV5-8 | . | CASSFDRITLKAFF | TGTGCCAGCAGCTTTGACAGGATCACCCTTAAAGCTTTCTTT
TRBJ1-4 | . | TRBV18 | . | CASSPPGGGNEKLFF | TGTGCCAGCTCACCACCGGGCGGAGGTAATGAAAAACTGTTTTTT
TRBJ2-7 | . | TRBV9 | TRBD2 | CASSVSGSVNEQYF | TGTGCCAGCAGCGTCAGCGGGAGCGTCAACGAGCAGTACTTC
TRBJ2-7 | . | TRBV5-4 | TRBD2 | CASSPGTSGLYF | TGTGCCAGCAGCCCAGGGACTAGCGGCCTATACTTC
TRBJ1-2 | . | TRBV9 | . | CASSGTGMNYGYTF | TGTGCCAGCAGTGGTACAGGAATGAACTATGGCTACACCTTC
TRBJ2-1 | . | TRBV4-1 | . | CASSRPGAGQNEQFF | TGCGCCAGCAGCAGGCCTGGGGCAGGGCAAAATGAGCAGTTCTTC
TRBJ2-7 | . | TRBV6-1 | . | CASRNRASSYEQYF | TGTGCCAGCAGGAACAGGGCTTCTTCCTACGAGCAGTACTTC
TRBJ2-4 | few | TRBV19 | TRBD1 | CASSEDRGKNIQYF | TGTGCCAGTAGTGAGGACAGGGGCAAAAACATTCAGTACTTC
TRBJ2-7 | . | TRBV9 | . | CASSSGIEVTYEQYF | TGTGCCAGCAGCTCAGGGATAGAAGTGACCTACGAGCAGTACTTC
TRBJ1-1 | . | TRBV7-2 | . | CASSLGVSGTEAFF | TGTGCCAGCAGCTTAGGCGTATCCGGCACTGAAGCTTTCTTT
TRBJ1-1 | . | TRBV2 | . | CASSVEGDTEAFF | TGTGCCAGCAGTGTCGAGGGAGACACTGAAGCTTTCTTT
TRBJ2-1 | . | TRBV9 | TRBD2 | CASSVRGVGNEQFF | TGTGCCAGCAGCGTCCGGGGGGTAGGGAATGAGCAGTTCTTC
TRBJ2-1 | . | TRBV9 | TRBD1 | CASSVVGDSYNEQFF | TGTGCCAGCAGCGTAGTTGGGGACAGTTACAATGAGCAGTTCTTC
TRBJ2-1 | . | TRBV19 | . | CATRTPYNEQFF | TGTGCCACTAGGACACCCTACAATGAGCAGTTCTTC
TRBJ1-6 | . | TRBV7-9 | . | CASSFGGGRYF | TGTGCCAGCAGCTTTGGGGGAGGACGATACTTT
TRBJ2-5 | . | TRBV6-4 | TRBD2 | CAGPEREGQETQYF | TGTGCCGGACCGGAGCGGGAGGGCCAAGAGACCCAGTACTTC
TRBJ1-3 | . | TRBV7-2 | . | CASSLGGTGNTIYF | TGTGCCAGCAGCTTAGGGGGCACTGGAAACACCATATATTTT
TRBJ1-4 | . | TRBV13 | TRBD1 | CASSLRQGGEKLFF | TGTGCCAGCAGCTTAAGACAGGGTGGTGAAAAACTGTTTTTT
TRBJ2-3 | . | TRBV18 | TRBD1 | CASSPTGGNKDTQYF | TGTGCCAGCTCTCCCACAGGGGGCAACAAAGATACGCAGTATTTT
TRBJ1-4 | . | TRBV4-3 | . | CASSLSLNEKLFF | TGCGCCAGCAGCCTCTCACTAAATGAAAAACTGTTTTTT
TRBJ1-1 | few | TRBV19 | TRBD1 | CASTFGGQGRERKMNTEAFF | TGTGCCAGTACCTTCGGGGGACAGGGAAGGGAGCGAAAGATGAACACTGAAGCTTTCTTT
TRBJ2-2 | few | TRBV7-2 | . | CASSQGPNTGELFF | TGTGCCAGCAGCCAGGGCCCGAACACCGGGGAGCTGTTTTTT
TRBJ1-4 | . | TRBV7-2 | TRBD1 | CASSVGPQGAFHEKLFF | TGTGCCAGCAGCGTAGGACCACAGGGGGCCTTTCATGAAAAACTGTTTTTT
TRBJ1-1 | . | TRBV6-1 | . | CASSERIHLEQAFF | TGTGCCAGCAGTGAGAGGATCCACCTAGAGCAAGCTTTCTTT
TRBJ2-7 | . | TRBV10-3 | . | CAISGGVNEQYF | TGTGCCATCAGTGGGGGAGTGAACGAGCAGTACTTC
TRBJ1-2 | . | TRBV30 | TRBD1 | CAWSVRGGHYGYTF | TGTGCCTGGAGTGTACGAGGGGGCCACTATGGCTACACCTTC
TRBJ1-2 | . | TRBV19 | TRBD1 | CASFLGQGPYGYTF | TGTGCCAGCTTTCTCGGACAGGGTCCGTATGGCTACACCTTC
TRBJ1-4 | . | TRBV19 | . | CASSIEKLCEKLFF | TGTGCCAGTAGTATAGAAAAGCTTTGTGAAAAACTGTTTTTT
TRBJ2-7 | . | TRBV15 | . | CATSRDGGFREQYF | TGTGCCACCAGCAGAGATGGAGGTTTTCGGGAGCAGTACTTC
TRBJ2-3 | . | TRBV7-3 | . | CASSFRGSTDTQYF | TGTGCCAGCAGCTTTCGCGGTAGCACAGATACGCAGTATTTT
TRBJ1-1 | . | TRBV25-1 | . | CASSDVQGYTEAFF | TGTGCCAGCAGTGATGTACAGGGATACACTGAAGCTTTCTTT
TRBJ2-1 | . | TRBV9 | TRBD2 | CASSTGLAGGSSYNEQFF | TGTGCCAGCAGCACGGGACTAGCGGGTGGGAGCTCCTACAATGAGCAGTTCTTC
TRBJ2-7 | . | TRBV7-2 | . | CASSLDPLLEQYF | TGTGCCAGCAGCTTAGATCCTCTACTGGAGCAGTACTTC